This T cell receptor (beta chain) was captured in a study of blood T cells in healthy people across ages (dated by TCRdb to between 2014 and 2017). General notes on the study: In model experiments, template switching captured roughly one uniquely barcoded TCR beta cDNA molecule for every two T cells. The study measured age-related changes in TCR beta repertoire diversity using deep sequencing normalized with unique cDNA molecular identifiers. The donors were split into four age groups: young (average about 15 years), middle-aged (roughly 42), aged (62) and long-lived (approximately 80). To avoid experimental bias, donors of different ages were randomly spread across the sequencing lanes. Using the same blood draw, the study looked at two additional independent replicas of 1 million unique cDNA reads for two donors, one aged 18 to 30 and the other aged 80 or older. Paper-wide results and their limitations: Estimates of total diversity based on one million sequenced T cells were considered lower bounds and underestimates. A strong correlation was found between observed TCR beta diversity and the percentage of naive T cells measured by flow cytometry. Observed TCR beta diversity per million T cells fell roughly linearly with age, and a significant reduction was already apparent by age roughly 40. Compared with the aged group, more naive CD4+ T cells, fewer expanded clones and increased TCR diversity were shown by the long-lived group, suggesting age selection. Because profiling used bulk unsorted PBMCs, naive and antigen-experienced compartments could not be compared conclusively. Because the CMV infection status of the donors was unknown, age-related changes in expanded clonotypes may potentially have been confounded.

The method behind the library was 5' RACE. The instrument given in TCRdb is Illumina HiSeq 2500. The second PCR ran for about 7 to 11 cycles and used a J-beta primer mix along with a sample-barcoded 5' primer. A unique molecular identifier was introduced onto each TCR beta cDNA molecule by a template-switch 5' adaptor carrying 12 random nucleotides. At least 2.5 million CDR3-containing paired-end reads were obtained from each sample. The Mint cDNA synthesis kit, primed by a TRBC-specific oligonucleotide, was used to synthesize first-strand cDNA from all RNA. Following uracil-DNA glycosylase treatment, a first 18-cycle PCR with universal primers M1SS and BC2_uni_R was performed on all cDNA. Concerning the study's data processing: For normalization, 1 million high-quality reads were randomly selected from each sample, with every read carrying a distinct molecular identifier. Instead of being binned into consensus sequences, reads that shared molecular identifiers were thrown out. CDR3 identification, clonotype clustering and error correction used MiTCR with a Q25 quality threshold and the strictest error-elimination algorithm. A nonparametric unseen species model with Euler transformation was used to estimate a lower bound on total TCR beta diversity. Through fastp at Q25 and MiXCR, TCRdb rebuilt clones from the public reads, retaining in-frame beta chains. Each CDR3 protein gets just one entry, which takes the most common genes and DNA from the rows behind it. The V and J calls were determined by TCRdb, not by the authors. Across this sample there are 1.5 million to 2 million distinct CDR3 sequences, with approximately 50% seen only once. Jointly, the top ten make up 2.1% of the sample.

From the germline V gene, CDR1 is SNHLY and CDR2 is FYNNEI. The CDR3 numbers 15 residues from cysteine through phenylalanine. The DNA shown is the 45-base CDR3, in frame from base 1. The germline ends are 13 bases apart after V is trimmed by 6 bases and J by 1 base. Systemically healthy Caucasian individuals from Russia, around 39 in total and aged about 6 to 100 years, were included as donors. Each donor gave approximately 9.4 milliliters of peripheral blood, drawn into EDTA-treated Vacutainer tubes. Ficoll-Paque density-gradient centrifugation was used to isolate PBMCs, with at least 6.5 million per sample. Total RNA, at least 6 micrograms per sample, was extracted from PBMCs with Trizol reagent. Naive CD45RAhigh/CD27high T cell percentages were measured by flow cytometry on a PBMC aliquot from every donor. In regard to this clonotype: Its cognate antigen has yet to be identified. Base qualities are not at hand, and no much larger clone is one base apart.

Sequencing was carried out using blood. The chain uses TRBV2 and TRBJ2-1; TRBD1 is a weak D gene call, 7 bases matching. The TCR comes from a middle-aged woman in good health. The bases read TGTGCCAGCAGGATCCAGGGGGGATCCTACAATGAGCAGTTCTTC. It encodes CASRIQGGSYNEQFF.